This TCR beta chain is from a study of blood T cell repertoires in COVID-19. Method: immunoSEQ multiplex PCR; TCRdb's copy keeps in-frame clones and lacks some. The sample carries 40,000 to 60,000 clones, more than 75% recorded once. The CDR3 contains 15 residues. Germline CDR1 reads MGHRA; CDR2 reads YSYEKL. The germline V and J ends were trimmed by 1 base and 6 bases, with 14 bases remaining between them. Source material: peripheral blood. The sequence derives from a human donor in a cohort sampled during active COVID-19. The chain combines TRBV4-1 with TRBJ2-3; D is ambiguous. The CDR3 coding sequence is TGCGCCAGCAGCCAAGTCCCGGGTGGGTGGGATACGCAGTATTTT. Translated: CASSQVPGGWDTQYF.